This T cell receptor beta chain comes out of a study of blood T cells in healthy people across ages. General study findings and limits: Those diversity estimates obtained from one million T cells were thought to be underestimates.

Combining a sample-barcoded 5' primer with a J-beta primer mix, a second PCR ran for about 7 to 11 cycles. One entry per CDR3 protein results from TCRdb running MiXCR on the 5' RACE reads. The sample includes approximately 850,000 distinct CDR3 sequences, roughly 64% of them seen just once. The study drew donors from healthy Caucasian individuals in Russia aged roughly 6 to 95. The CDR3 covers 15 residues. V was clipped by 2 bases and J by 3 bases, with 14 bases between them. Germline loops: CDR1 KGHSH, CDR2 LQKENI. Points on this clonotype: No antigen is known for it.

J is TRBJ2-7 and V is TRBV18; D perhaps matches TRBD2 (5 bases). The source is a man aged 30-40 years in good health. The specimen was blood. The CDR3 nucleotides read TGTGCCAGCTCACCATCGATGCCTGAGGGCTACGAGCAGTACTTC. It encodes CASSPSMPEGYEQYF.